This entry lists 23 T cell receptor beta chains sequenced from one sample in a study of metastatic and nonmetastatic thyroid tumors. Using MiXCR, TCRdb reanalyzed the PCR reads. The sample gives 34,000 or so clones, roughly a fifth of which show up once; over 6.5% is in the top ten. Each patient went into thyroid surgery without having received any treatment. What was sequenced was blood. The receptor source for this set is a female donor with papillary thyroid cancer or a benign thyroid nodule (not recorded which). Some clones in this sample may be carry-over from other donors' samples.

This clone was observed many times. V and J are TRBV3-1 and TRBJ2-3, with D perhaps given as TRBD1 or TRBD2 (5 bases each). Germline lookup yields CDR1 LGHDT and CDR2 YNNKEL (reference sequence). Trimming pared 3 bases from V and 1 base from J, leaving 14 bases between. The CDR3 sequence is 16 residues long. CDR3 nucleotides: TGTGCCAGCAGCCAGAGGCCGGGACCAGGCACAGATACGCAGTATTTT. Translation gives CASSQRPGPGTDTQYF.

This clone was recorded at least ten times. The CDR3 coding sequence is TGCAGTGCTTCGAACAATGAGCAGTTCTTC. Amino acid sequence: CSASNNEQFF. The chain recombines TRBV20-1 with TRBJ2-1; D gene unclear. V lost 5 bases to trimming and J lost 5 bases, with 4 bases between them. The germline gives CDR1 DFQATT, CDR2 SNEGSKA (reference sequence). The CDR3 loop spans 10 amino acids.

A note on this clone: With a much larger clone just one base away, this may be a read error. The chain combines TRBV28 with TRBJ2-2; the D gene is possibly TRBD2 (5 bases). This CDR3 is 13 amino acids long. CDR1 is MDHEN and CDR2 is SYDVKM in the germline V gene. The germline V and J ends were trimmed by 10 bases and 7 bases, with 16 bases remaining between them. CDR3 residues: CAISRVGGGELFF. The CDR3 bases are TGTGCCATCAGCCGCGTAGGAGGCGGGGAGCTGTTTTTT.

This clone appeared many times. The chain combines TRBV7-8 with TRBJ1-4; TRBD1 is a possible D gene (5 bases). The length of the CDR3 is 14 residues. Germline CDR1 and CDR2: SGHVS and FQNEAQ. Trimming pared 5 bases from V and 17 bases from J, leaving 24 bases between. CDR3 in DNA: TGTGCCAGCAGCCCATCTACCACTCCAGGGTTCCTCTTTTTT. This encodes CASSPSTTPGFLFF.

There are many counts of this clone. This chain joins TRBV12-3 or TRBV12-4 and TRBJ2-1; TRBD2 agrees at 9 bases. This CDR3 is 16 amino acids long. Losses at the gene ends were 6 bases for V and 7 bases for J; bases not matched to a gene: 13. The CDR3, as DNA: TGTGCCAGCAGCCCACCCTGGGGAGCGGGAGGAAATGAGCAGTTCTTC. Residues: CASSPPWGAGGNEQFF.

The gene calls are TRBV6-4 and TRBJ1-2, with D possibly TRBD1 on 6 matching bases. Germline CDR1 and CDR2: MRHNA and SNTAGT. The CDR3 has 13 residues. V shed 2 bases and J shed 9 bases, with 13 bases lying between them. CDR3: CASSDGGGMRYTF. CDR3 sequence (DNA): TGTGCCAGCAGTGACGGGGGCGGGATGCGCTACACCTTC.

This clone has at least ten counts. V and J are TRBV13 and TRBJ2-5; possible D gene TRBD2, 6 bases. There are 17 residues in the CDR3. Germline V lookup: CDR1 PRHDT, CDR2 FYEKMQ (reference sequence). Trimming removed 0 bases at V and 4 bases at J, with 18 bases between. DNA for the CDR3: TGTGCCAGCAGCTTAGGCTCGGCCCTGCCCGGGGGAGAGACCCAGTACTTC. Encoded protein: CASSLGSALPGGETQYF.

This clone was recorded at least ten times. The rearrangement links TRBV2 to TRBJ1-2; D gene uncertain. Germline values: CDR1 SNHLY, CDR2 FYNNEI. The CDR3 length is 12 residues. Trimming cost V 4 bases and J 8 bases, with 11 bases left between them. This CDR3 reads CASSGEGYGYTF. For the CDR3, the DNA is TGTGCCAGCAGTGGGGAGGGCTACGGCTACACCTTC.

This clone showed up many times. J is TRBJ1-1 and V is TRBV3-1; unclear D gene. The CDR3 extends over 12 amino acids. Germline values: CDR1 LGHDT, CDR2 YNNKEL (reference sequence). Trimming removed 5 bases from V and 0 bases from J, with 4 bases in between. DNA for the CDR3: TGTGCCAGCAGCGGGTTGAACACTGAAGCTTTCTTT. Translation gives CASSGLNTEAFF.

This clone was observed a handful of times. A much larger clone lies one base from this, so it may be a read error. This rearrangement joins TRBV19 to TRBJ1-6; D not certain. CDR3 length: 16 residues. V was shortened by 5 bases and J by 9 bases, with 20 bases between the two germline ends. CDR1 and CDR2 (germline): LNHDA, SQIVND (reference sequence). The CDR3 loop reads CASSSSWEGLASPLHF. CDR3 DNA sequence: TGTGCCAGTAGTTCTTCGTGGGAGGGTTTGGCTTCACCCCTCCACTTT. Supplemented by reference TRBV19 and TRBJ1-6, the full variable domain reads DGGITQSPKYLFRKEGQNVTLSCEQNLNHDAMYWYRQDPGQGLRLIYYSQIVNDFQKGDIAEGYSVSREKKESFPLTVTSAQKNPTAFYLCASSSSWEGLASPLHFGNGTRLTVT.

This clone has at least ten counts. This chain joins TRBV20-1 and TRBJ2-7; weak D call: TRBD1 (5 bases). This CDR3 has 12 residues. V gave up 2 bases and J gave up 3 bases, with 8 bases separating them. The germline V gene encodes CDR1 DFQATT and CDR2 SNEGSKA (reference sequence). CDR3 bases: TGCAGTGCTAGACAGGGCGACTACGAGCAGTACTTC. Amino acids: CSARQGDYEQYF.

This clone has ten or more counts. The chain employs TRBV12-5 and TRBJ1-6; D unresolved. Between the trimmed V and J ends, which lost 1 base and 7 bases, there was a span of 8 bases. CDR3 size: 14 residues. Germline V gene data show CDR1 as LGHNT and CDR2 as FRNRAP. CDR3: CASGLGRENSPLHF. In DNA form, the CDR3 reads TGTGCTAGTGGTTTGGGACGGGAAAATTCACCCCTCCACTTT.

This clone rates as medium-sized. The DNA of the CDR3 is TGCGCCAGCAGCCAAGATGTAGGGCCCCGTTGGGAGCAGTACTTC. Translated, it gives CASSQDVGPRWEQYF. The J gene is TRBJ2-7, the V gene TRBV4-1; D ambiguous. The CDR3 has 15 amino acids. Trimming cost V 0 bases and J 7 bases, with 16 bases left between them. Germline CDR1 is MGHRA and CDR2 is YSYEKL.

The chain employs TRBV24-1 and TRBJ1-6; D is undetermined. The CDR3 totals 14 residues. V lost 0 bases, J lost 10 bases, and 9 bases lay in between. Germline loops: CDR1 KGHDR, CDR2 SFDVKD. The CDR3 DNA follows: TGTGCCACCAGTGATTTGCCGGCAGACTCACCCCTCCACTTT. This encodes CATSDLPADSPLHF.

The chain uses TRBV7-2 and TRBJ2-1, with D uncertain. Per germline, CDR1 SGHTA and CDR2 FQGNSA. This CDR3 spans 12 amino acids. V lost 0 bases to trimming and J lost 3 bases, with 0 bases between them. The CDR3 reads CASSLAYNEQFF. The DNA of the CDR3 is TGTGCCAGCAGCTTAGCCTACAATGAGCAGTTCTTC.

The chain employs TRBV11-2 and TRBJ2-3, with 10 nucleotides matching TRBD1. The V gene end was trimmed by 3 bases and the J gene end by 4 bases; junction bases not matched to a gene: 13. This CDR3 has 18 amino acids. In germline, CDR1 is SGHAT, CDR2 FQNNGV. The DNA for the CDR3 is TGTGCCAGCAGCTTTTCACGATTGGACAGGGGGGATGCAGATACGCAGTATTTT. Protein sequence: CASSFSRLDRGDADTQYF.

This clone occurred many times. The chain recombines TRBV6-1 with TRBJ2-1; 9 bases agree with TRBD1. CDR1 and CDR2 (germline): MNHNS, SASEGT. The CDR3 length is 15 residues. Trimming removed 2 bases from V and 8 bases from J; junction bases left unmatched: 7. The CDR3 protein is CASSEYGTGSYEQFF. The DNA for the CDR3 is TGTGCCAGCAGTGAATACGGGACAGGGTCTTATGAGCAGTTCTTC.

The chain links TRBV3-1 to TRBJ1-4; the D is unclear. V lost 1 base and J 6 bases, leaving 6 bases between the germline ends. This CDR3 has 13 residues. Germline CDR1 LGHDT, CDR2 YNNKEL (reference sequence). The CDR3 bases are TGTGCCAGCAGCCAAGGTGGATATGAAAAACTGTTTTTT. Amino acids: CASSQGGYEKLFF.

This clone was seen many times. The rearrangement joins TRBV9 to TRBJ2-1, with 7 bases identical to TRBD2. The ends lost 3 bases at V and 7 bases at J; junction bases unmatched: 7. The CDR3 is made up of 14 amino acids. CDR1 and CDR2 from the germline V gene are SGDLS and YYNGEE. The CDR3 nucleotides are TGTGCCAGCAGCGAAACGACTAGCCGGAATGAGCAGTTCTTC. It yields the protein CASSETTSRNEQFF.

In its sample, this clone is medium-sized. This sequence joins TRBV30 and TRBJ1-3; D remains unclear. V was cut by 5 bases and J by 1 base, with 0 bases left in between. Per the germline V gene, CDR1 is GTSNPN and CDR2 is SVGIG (reference sequence). The CDR3 is 10 residues long. DNA for the CDR3: TGTGCCTGGTCTGGAAACACCATATATTTT. Amino acid sequence: CAWSGNTIYF.

V and J are TRBV3-1 and TRBJ2-1, with a tentative D call TRBD2 (6 bases). The germline V gene encodes CDR1 LGHDT and CDR2 YNNKEL (reference sequence). V lost 3 bases and J 6 bases, leaving 12 bases between the germline ends. This CDR3 has 14 residues. The CDR3 sequence is CASSQGWGGNEQFF. CDR3 in DNA: TGTGCCAGCAGCCAGGGATGGGGAGGCAATGAGCAGTTCTTC.

This clone was seen ten or more times. This chain connects TRBV12-3 or TRBV12-4 to TRBJ2-5; the match to TRBD2 covers 7 bases. The CDR3 runs to 13 residues. Trimming cost V 6 bases and J 5 bases; bases outside gene matches: 6. The CDR3 spells CASRLGGAETQYF. The CDR3 bases are TGTGCCAGCAGATTGGGAGGGGCTGAGACCCAGTACTTC.

In its sample, this clone was seen many times. This rearrangement joins TRBV2 to TRBJ2-1; 9 positions agree with TRBD1. This CDR3 has 15 amino acids. Per the germline V gene, CDR1 is SNHLY and CDR2 is FYNNEI. The trim removed 9 bases at V and 4 bases at J, leaving 10 bases unmatched. CDR3 bases: TGTGCCAGGAAAGCAACAGGGGGCCGGTACAATGAGCAGTTCTTC. Amino acids: CARKATGGRYNEQFF.